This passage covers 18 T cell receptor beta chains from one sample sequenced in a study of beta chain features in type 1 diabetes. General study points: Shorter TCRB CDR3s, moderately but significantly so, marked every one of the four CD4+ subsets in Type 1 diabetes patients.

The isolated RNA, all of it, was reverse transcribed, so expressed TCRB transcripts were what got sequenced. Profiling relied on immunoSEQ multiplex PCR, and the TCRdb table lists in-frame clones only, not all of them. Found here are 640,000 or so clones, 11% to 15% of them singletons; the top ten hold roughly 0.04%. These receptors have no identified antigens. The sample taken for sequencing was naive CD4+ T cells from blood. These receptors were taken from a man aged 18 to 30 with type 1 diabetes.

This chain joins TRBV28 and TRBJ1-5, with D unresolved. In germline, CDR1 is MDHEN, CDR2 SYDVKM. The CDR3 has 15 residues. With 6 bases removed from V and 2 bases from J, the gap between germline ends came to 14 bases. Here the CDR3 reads CASSPPRSGNQPQHF. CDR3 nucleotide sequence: TGTGCCAGCAGCCCTCCGCGAAGCGGCAATCAGCCCCAGCATTTT.

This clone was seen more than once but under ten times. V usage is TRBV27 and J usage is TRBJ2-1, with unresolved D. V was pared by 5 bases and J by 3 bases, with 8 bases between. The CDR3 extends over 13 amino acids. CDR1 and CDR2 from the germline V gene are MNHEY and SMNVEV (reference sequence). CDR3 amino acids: CASSPTYYNEQFF. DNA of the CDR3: TGTGCCAGCAGTCCGACATACTACAATGAGCAGTTCTTC.

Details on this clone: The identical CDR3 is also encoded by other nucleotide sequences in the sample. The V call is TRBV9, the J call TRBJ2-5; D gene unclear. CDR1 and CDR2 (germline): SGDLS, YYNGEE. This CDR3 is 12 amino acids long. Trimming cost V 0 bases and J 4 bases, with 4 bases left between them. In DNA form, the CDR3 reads TGTGCCAGCAGCGTAGAGGGAGAGACCCAGTACTTC. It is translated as CASSVEGETQYF.

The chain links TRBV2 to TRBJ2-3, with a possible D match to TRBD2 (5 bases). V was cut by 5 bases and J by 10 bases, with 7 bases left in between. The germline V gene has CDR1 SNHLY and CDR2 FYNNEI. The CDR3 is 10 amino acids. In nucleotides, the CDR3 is TGTGCCAGCAGTACGGGGTCGCAGTATTTT. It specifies CASSTGSQYF.

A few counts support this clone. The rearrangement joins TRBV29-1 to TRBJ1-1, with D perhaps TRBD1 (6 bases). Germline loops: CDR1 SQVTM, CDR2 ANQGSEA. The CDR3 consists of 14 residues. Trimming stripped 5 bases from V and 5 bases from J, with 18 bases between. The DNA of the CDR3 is TGCAGCGTTCGAAGCGGGGAGAGGGGGACTGAAGCTTTCTTT. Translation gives CSVRSGERGTEAFF.

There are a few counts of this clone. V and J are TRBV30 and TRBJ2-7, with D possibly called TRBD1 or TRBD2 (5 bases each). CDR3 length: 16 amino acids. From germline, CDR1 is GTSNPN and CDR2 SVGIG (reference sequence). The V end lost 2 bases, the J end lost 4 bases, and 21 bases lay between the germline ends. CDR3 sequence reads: CAWSSWLGELVYEQYF. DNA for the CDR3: TGTGCCTGGAGTTCATGGCTAGGGGAGTTAGTATACGAGCAGTACTTC.

Written as DNA, the CDR3 is TGTGCCAGCAGGACAGGGTTCCTTTCACCCCTCCACTTT. Protein: CASRTGFLSPLHF. The chain combines TRBV6-5 with TRBJ1-6, with TRBD1 matching over 7 bases. This CDR3 has 13 residues. Germline V gene data show CDR1 as MNHEY and CDR2 as SVGAGI. Trimming took 6 bases from V and 9 from J; bases not matched to a gene: 5.

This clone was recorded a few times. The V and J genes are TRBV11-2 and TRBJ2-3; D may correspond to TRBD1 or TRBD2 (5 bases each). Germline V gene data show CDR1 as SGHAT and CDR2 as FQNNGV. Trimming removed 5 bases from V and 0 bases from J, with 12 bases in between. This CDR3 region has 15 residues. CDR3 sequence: CASSGRGFSTDTQYF. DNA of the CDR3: TGTGCCAGCAGCGGCCGGGGCTTTAGCACAGATACGCAGTATTTT.

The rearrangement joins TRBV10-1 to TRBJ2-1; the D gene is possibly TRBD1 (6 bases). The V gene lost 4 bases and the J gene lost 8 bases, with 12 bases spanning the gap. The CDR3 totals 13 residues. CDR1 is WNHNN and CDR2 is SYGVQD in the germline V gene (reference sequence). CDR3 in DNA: TGCGCCAGCAGTGGACAGGTCAGGGATGAGCAGTTCTTC. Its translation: CASSGQVRDEQFF.

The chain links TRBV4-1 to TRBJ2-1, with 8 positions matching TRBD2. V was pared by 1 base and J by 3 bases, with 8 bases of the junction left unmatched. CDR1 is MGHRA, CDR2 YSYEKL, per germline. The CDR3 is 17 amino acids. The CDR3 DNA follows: TGCGCCAGCAGCCAAGTCGGGGTAGCGGGACTCTACAATGAGCAGTTCTTC. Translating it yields CASSQVGVAGLYNEQFF.

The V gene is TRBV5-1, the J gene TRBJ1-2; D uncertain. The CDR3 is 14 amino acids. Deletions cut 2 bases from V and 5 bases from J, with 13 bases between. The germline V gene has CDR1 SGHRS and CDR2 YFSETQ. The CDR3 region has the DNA TGCGCCAGCAGCTTCTACTCGAAGGTTTATGGCTACACCTTC. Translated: CASSFYSKVYGYTF.

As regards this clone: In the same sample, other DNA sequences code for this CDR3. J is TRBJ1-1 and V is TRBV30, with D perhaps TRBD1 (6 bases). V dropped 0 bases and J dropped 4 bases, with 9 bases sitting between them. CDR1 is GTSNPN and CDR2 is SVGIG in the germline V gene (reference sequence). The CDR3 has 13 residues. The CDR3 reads CAWSVEGGTEAFF. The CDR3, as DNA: TGTGCCTGGAGTGTAGAAGGGGGCACTGAAGCTTTCTTT.

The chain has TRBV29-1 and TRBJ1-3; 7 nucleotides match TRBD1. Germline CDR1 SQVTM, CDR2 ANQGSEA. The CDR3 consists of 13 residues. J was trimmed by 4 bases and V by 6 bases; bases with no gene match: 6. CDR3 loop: CSVTGTVGNTIYF. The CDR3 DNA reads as TGCAGCGTCACCGGGACAGTAGGAAACACCATATATTTT.

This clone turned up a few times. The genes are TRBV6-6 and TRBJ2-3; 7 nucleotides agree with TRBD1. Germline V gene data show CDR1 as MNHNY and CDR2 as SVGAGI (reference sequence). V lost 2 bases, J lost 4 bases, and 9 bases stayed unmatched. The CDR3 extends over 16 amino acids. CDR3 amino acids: CASSYPGQIYPDTQYF. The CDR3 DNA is TGTGCCAGCAGTTACCCGGGACAGATATACCCAGATACGCAGTATTTT.

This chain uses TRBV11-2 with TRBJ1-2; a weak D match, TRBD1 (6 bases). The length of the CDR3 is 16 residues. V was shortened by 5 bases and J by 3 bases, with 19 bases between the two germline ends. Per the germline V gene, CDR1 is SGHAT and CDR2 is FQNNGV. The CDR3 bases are TGTGCCAGCAGCCCCGTTTGGGGGGCGTCTTACTATGGCTACACCTTC. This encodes CASSPVWGASYYGYTF.

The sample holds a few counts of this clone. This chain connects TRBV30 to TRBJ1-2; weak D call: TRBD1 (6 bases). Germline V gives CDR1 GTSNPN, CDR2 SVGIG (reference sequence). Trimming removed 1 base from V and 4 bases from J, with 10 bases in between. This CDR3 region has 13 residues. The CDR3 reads CAWSGGDTYGYTF. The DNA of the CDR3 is TGTGCCTGGAGTGGGGGGGACACCTATGGCTACACCTTC.

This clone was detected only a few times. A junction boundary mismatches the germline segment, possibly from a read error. The CDR3 reads CASSLNPSAYEQFF. DNA for the CDR3: TGTGCTAGCAGCTTAAACCCGTCGGCCTATGAGCAGTTCTTC. This rearrangement joins TRBV7-7 to TRBJ2-1, with D hard to call. The CDR3 has 14 residues. From germline, CDR1 is SSHAT and CDR2 FNYEAQ (reference sequence).

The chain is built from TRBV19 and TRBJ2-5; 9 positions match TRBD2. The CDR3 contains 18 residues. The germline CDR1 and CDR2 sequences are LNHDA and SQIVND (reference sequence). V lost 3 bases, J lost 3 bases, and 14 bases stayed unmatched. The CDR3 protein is CASSIFPSGRTREETQYF. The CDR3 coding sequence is TGTGCCAGTAGTATTTTTCCCAGCGGGAGGACGAGGGAAGAGACCCAGTACTTC. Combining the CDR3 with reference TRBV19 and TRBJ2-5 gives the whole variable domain DGGITQSPKYLFRKEGQNVTLSCEQNLNHDAMYWYRQDPGQGLRLIYYSQIVNDFQKGDIAEGYSVSREKKESFPLTVTSAQKNPTAFYLCASSIFPSGRTREETQYFGPGTRLLVL.